The clone carrying this T cell receptor beta chain appeared a few times. Its antigen remains unknown. The data are from a study of beta chain features in type 1 diabetes. Regarding the study as a whole: cDNA-based sequencing might over-represent cells highly expressing TCR. There was a moderate but significant shortening of TCRB CDR3s in all four CD4+ subsets of Type 1 diabetes patients.

Every bit of the isolated RNA underwent reverse transcription, so sequencing read expressed TCRB transcripts. Using immunoSEQ multiplex PCR, the repertoire was profiled, and TCRdb retains in-frame clones only, with some absent. The data contain a few hundred thousand clones, approximately 14% of them singletons. J was trimmed by 4 bases and V by 0 bases; bases with no gene match: 3. The CDR3 extends over 14 amino acids. CDR1 and CDR2 from the germline V gene are SGDLS and YYNGEE. The specimen was naive CD4+ T cells from blood. The V and J genes are TRBV9 and TRBJ1-1, with 7 bases aligning to TRBD1. This TCR was recovered from a young man with type 1 diabetes. CDR3 sequence reads: CASSVEAGGTEAFF. In DNA form, the CDR3 reads TGTGCCAGCAGCGTAGAGGCAGGGGGCACTGAAGCTTTCTTT.